This T cell receptor beta chain is from a study of cytomegalovirus exposure and HLA in healthy donors. CDR3 length: 14 residues. Germline CDR1 and CDR2: SGDLS and YYNGEE. Trimming removed 3 bases from V and 2 bases from J, with 12 bases in between. Researchers ran the PCR with 60 Vbeta and 13 Jbeta primers. Clones were read by immunoSEQ multiplex PCR, and TCRdb kept only the in-frame ones, dropping some. Here the sample spans more than 150,000 clones, roughly 78% being singletons. The TCR originated in a girl aged 5-17 years in good health and CMV-seropositive. V and J are TRBV9 and TRBJ2-7; perhaps TRBD1 as D (7 bases). Material: PBMCs. For the CDR3, the DNA is TGTGCCAGCAGCGCGCGGGACAGTACCTACGAGCAGTACTTC. As protein: CASSARDSTYEQYF.